These 18 T cell receptor beta chains originate from one sample sequenced in a study of blood T cell repertoires in COVID-19. Sequencing used immunoSEQ multiplex PCR; TCRdb keeps in-frame clones, though not all of them. The sample includes 150,000 to 200,000 clones, roughly 90% of them seen just once. The sample taken for sequencing was peripheral blood. The source of these receptors is a man aged 60-69 years with acute or convalescent COVID-19.

This clone was seen only once. The gene calls are TRBV5-1 and TRBJ2-5; a weak D match, TRBD2 (5 bases). V was clipped by 6 bases and J by 2 bases, with 20 bases between them. The CDR3 length is 16 residues. Germline-derived CDR1 and CDR2 are SGHRS and YFSETQ. The CDR3 nucleotides are TGCGCCAGCAAGGGTCTCGTCAGCGGTCCGCAAGAGACCCAGTACTTC. This encodes CASKGLVSGPQETQYF.

In its sample, this clone was seen many times. The rearrangement links TRBV5-1 to TRBJ1-2; 7 bases are shared with TRBD1. The CDR3 runs to 14 residues. Germline CDR1 is SGHRS and CDR2 is YFSETQ. After removal of 3 bases from V and 3 bases from J, the junction contained 5 bases not matched to a gene. Here the CDR3 reads CASSSGQVHYGYTF. CDR3 bases: TGCGCCAGCAGCTCCGGACAGGTTCACTATGGCTACACCTTC.

The rearrangement joins TRBV2 to TRBJ2-1; 10 bases map to TRBD2. In germline, CDR1 is SNHLY, CDR2 FYNNEI. With 3 bases clipped from V and 9 bases from J, the junction kept 5 bases outside the gene matches. The CDR3 spans 14 residues. CDR3 in DNA: TGTGCCAGCAGTGACCTAGCGGGAGTACCTGAGCAGTTCTTC. Protein sequence: CASSDLAGVPEQFF.

This clone was found once. A junction end diverges from the germline sequence, so it may reflect a read error. For the CDR3, the DNA is TGTGCCAGCAGCTTAGGTGAGGCGTATATTTCACCCCTCCACTTT. As protein: CASSLGEAYISPLHF. The J gene is TRBJ1-6, the V gene TRBV7-9; D gene unclear. The CDR3 runs to 15 residues. Per germline, CDR1 SEHNR and CDR2 FQNEAQ (reference sequence).

The J gene is TRBJ2-1, the V gene TRBV19, with a weak D call TRBD2 (6 bases). The V and J ends lost 2 bases and 2 bases respectively, with 13 bases between them. Per germline, CDR1 LNHDA and CDR2 SQIVND (reference sequence). This CDR3 spans 16 amino acids. In DNA form, the CDR3 reads TGTGCCAGTAGTATAAGCAGGACTATCACCTACAATGAGCAGTTCTTC. Its protein is CASSISRTITYNEQFF.

The chain joins TRBV5-1 to TRBJ2-1; 12 bases are shared with TRBD2. The CDR3 is made up of 15 amino acids. J gave up 7 bases and V 0 bases, and 2 bases lay outside the gene matches. The germline gives CDR1 SGHRS, CDR2 YFSETQ. The CDR3 sequence is CASSLGTSGENEQFF. In DNA, the CDR3 is TGCGCCAGCAGCTTGGGGACTAGCGGGGAAAATGAGCAGTTCTTC.

V usage is TRBV27 and J usage is TRBJ2-3; 11 positions match TRBD2. Germline V gives CDR1 MNHEY, CDR2 SMNVEV (reference sequence). With 4 bases clipped from V and 5 bases from J, the junction kept 14 bases outside the gene matches. CDR3 length: 18 amino acids. As DNA, the CDR3 is TGTGCCAGCAGTTGGTTGGTAGGGCTAGCGGGAGGTGGAGATACGCAGTATTTT. Translating it yields CASSWLVGLAGGGDTQYF.

The chain employs TRBV6-2 or TRBV6-3 and TRBJ1-6; D is possibly TRBD1 (5 bases). The V and J ends lost 2 bases and 12 bases respectively, with 14 bases between them. Germline loops: CDR1 MNHEY, CDR2 SVGEGT. The CDR3 consists of 14 residues. Here the CDR3 reads CASSYQDSPEPLHF. For the CDR3, the DNA is TGTGCCAGCAGTTACCAAGACAGTCCCGAACCCCTCCACTTT.

The chain combines TRBV29-1 with TRBJ1-1, with D maybe TRBD1 (6 bases). The CDR3 is 14 amino acids. Per the germline V gene, CDR1 is SQVTM and CDR2 is ANQGSEA. Deletions cut 2 bases from V and 3 bases from J, with 13 bases between. CDR3 DNA sequence: TGCAGCGTTGAAAATACAGGGTCTTACACTGAAGCTTTCTTT. It encodes CSVENTGSYTEAFF.

V and J are TRBV12-5 and TRBJ2-3; maybe TRBD2 (5 bases). The germline gives CDR1 LGHNT, CDR2 FRNRAP. V shed 0 bases and J shed 4 bases, with 8 bases lying between them. The CDR3 has 14 amino acids. CDR3 in amino acids: CASGLVPGADTQYF. In DNA form, the CDR3 reads TGTGCTAGTGGTTTGGTACCCGGGGCAGATACGCAGTATTTT.

This rearrangement joins TRBV10-3 to TRBJ2-1; 7 bases fit TRBD2. Germline V lookup: CDR1 ENHRY, CDR2 SYGVKD. The CDR3 consists of 14 residues. Trimming removed 7 bases from V and 5 bases from J; junction bases left unmatched: 8. For the CDR3, the DNA is TGTGCCATCAACCCAAGCGGGATAGACAATGAGCAGTTCTTC. Translated, it gives CAINPSGIDNEQFF.

This clone has only a few counts. The rearrangement uses TRBV19 and TRBJ1-3; D not resolved. V lost 8 bases and J lost 5, with 13 bases in between. The V gene's germline CDR1 is LNHDA and CDR2 SQIVND (reference sequence). This CDR3 is 13 amino acids long. The CDR3 region is CASYRGPRNTIYF. The CDR3 DNA is TGTGCCAGTTATCGAGGTCCTAGAAACACCATATATTTT.

CDR3 region: CASSTTVAGGDNEQFF. CDR3 nucleotides: TGTGCCAGCAGCACGACTGTAGCGGGGGGGGACAATGAGCAGTTCTTC. The J gene is TRBJ2-1, the V gene TRBV7-2; TRBD2 matches at 11 bases. CDR1 is SGHTA and CDR2 is FQGNSA in the germline V gene. V dropped 5 bases and J dropped 5; count of bases not matched to a gene: 8. CDR3 length equals 16 residues.

The CDR3 bases are TGCGCCAGCAGCCAAGGTCGTGGGGCCAACGTCCTGACTTTC. Its protein product is CASSQGRGANVLTF. The chain joins TRBV4-3 to TRBJ2-6, with unresolved D. Germline loops: CDR1 LGHNA, CDR2 YSLEER. Deletions cut 1 base from V and 3 bases from J, with 4 bases between. The CDR3 is 14 residues long.

This chain's CDR3 is CATSDLQGLGTGELFF. The CDR3 DNA follows: TGTGCCACCAGTGATTTGCAAGGCCTCGGGACCGGGGAGCTGTTTTTT. J is TRBJ2-2 and V is TRBV24-1; D is unresolved. Between the trimmed V and J ends, which lost 0 bases and 5 bases, there was a span of 12 bases. Germline V gives CDR1 KGHDR, CDR2 SFDVKD. CDR3 length equals 16 residues.

This chain uses TRBV5-1 with TRBJ2-3; D uncertain. The V end lost 3 bases, the J end lost 4 bases, and 9 bases lay between the germline ends. The germline CDR1 and CDR2 sequences are SGHRS and YFSETQ. There are 13 residues in the CDR3. CDR3 in amino acids: CASSSNFADTQYF. The CDR3 coding sequence is TGCGCCAGCAGCTCAAATTTTGCAGATACGCAGTATTTT.

In nucleotides, the CDR3 is TGCGCCAGCAGCGTGGACAGAAGCACTGAGACCCAGTACTTC. Encoded protein: CASSVDRSTETQYF. The gene calls are TRBV5-1 and TRBJ2-5; tentative D call: TRBD1 (6 bases). The germline CDR1 and CDR2 sequences are SGHRS and YFSETQ. V was shortened by 4 bases and J by 5 bases, with 15 bases between the two germline ends. CDR3 length: 14 amino acids.

V is TRBV9 and J is TRBJ1-1; maybe TRBD1 (6 bases). This CDR3 has 12 residues. Germline V gene sequence: CDR1 SGDLS, CDR2 YYNGEE. With 4 bases removed from V and 13 bases from J, the gap between germline ends came to 17 bases. The CDR3 sequence: CASSPTGPNVFF. For the CDR3, the DNA is TGTGCCAGCAGCCCGACAGGCCCGAACGTTTTCTTT. Full variable domain (remainder filled in from reference TRBV9 and TRBJ1-1): DSGVTQTPKHLITATGQRVTLRCSPRSGDLSVYWYQQSLDQGLQFLIQYYNGEERAKGNILERFSAQQFPDLHSELNLSSLELGDSALYFCASSPTGPNVFFGQGTRLTVV.